Listed below are T cell receptor beta chains from one sample, sequenced in a study of shared clonotypes between healthy human individuals. Generated by immunoSEQ multiplex PCR, the TCRdb table keeps only in-frame clones and is missing some. This sample has about 1 million clones, with about 77% found just once. Sequencing was carried out using memory CD4+ T cells sorted from blood. These receptors were obtained from a man between 18 and 35 years old in good health. CDR3s include the opening cysteine and the closing phenylalanine or tryptophan. A D gene is named only where the DNA matches it firmly. Clone size is shown for a subset of rows, as once, few, many or a class of expanded clone.

>TRBD2|once|TRBJ2-5|TRBV28
TGTGCCAGCAGTTTGCTAGCGGGGGGTCAAGAGACCCAGTACTTC
CASSLLAGGQETQYF
>-|-|TRBJ1-6|TRBV27
TGTGCCAGTCTGCCCAGGGGCTATAATTCACCCCTCCACTTT
CASLPRGYNSPLHF
>-|-|TRBJ1-1|TRBV18
TGTGCCAGCTCAGTCGATGGGGGCGCGAACACTGAAGCTTTCTTT
CASSVDGGANTEAFF
>-|-|TRBJ2-7|TRBV10-3
TGTGCCATCAGTGCGGGCGGGGTAAGCTCCTACGAGCAGTACTTC
CAISAGGVSSYEQYF
>-|once|TRBJ2-1|TRBV5-1
TGCGCCAGCAGCTTGGTTTCTAGCGTGGGCAATGAGCAGTTCTTC
CASSLVSSVGNEQFF
>-|few|TRBJ2-3|TRBV11-1
TGTGCCAGCAGCTTAGCTGACCTAACAGATACGCAGTATTTT
CASSLADLTDTQYF
>TRBD1|-|TRBJ2-2|TRBV7-9
TGTGCCATCCAACAGGGGTTGTTTTTT
CAIQQGLFF
>TRBD1|-|TRBJ1-2|TRBV2
TGTGCCAGCAGTGGAGCCGACAGGGGCAACTATGGCTACACCTTC
CASSGADRGNYGYTF
>TRBD2|once|TRBJ2-3|TRBV7-2
TGTGCCAGCAGCTCGCCTACAGGAGCAGCGGGAGCTAGCACAGATACGCAGTATTTT
CASSSPTGAAGASTDTQYF
>TRBD1|once|TRBJ2-5|TRBV5-6
TGTGCCAGCAGCCCTACAGGGGCAGGAGAGACCCAGTACTTC
CASSPTGAGETQYF
>-|few|TRBJ2-1|TRBV29-1
TGCAGCGTCGTACAGACAACCTCCTACAATGAGCAGTTCTTC
CSVVQTTSYNEQFF
>-|many|TRBJ1-6|TRBV6-5
TGTGCCAGCAGGGCACGGATTTCACCCCTCCACTTT
CASRARISPLHF
>-|-|TRBJ2-3|TRBV25-1
TGTGCCAGCAGTGCTGGGGGCTTGGGCACAGATACGCAGTATTTT
CASSAGGLGTDTQYF
>-|-|TRBJ2-7|TRBV5-8
TGTGCCAGCAGCTTCTTAGTCGCAGCGAGCTACGAGCAGTACTTC
CASSFLVAASYEQYF
>-|once|TRBJ1-3|TRBV4-1
TGCGCCAGCAGCCGAACACAATTTCGAGGGAATTCTGGAAACACCATATATTTT
CASSRTQFRGNSGNTIYF
>-|-|TRBJ2-7|TRBV2
TGTGCCAGCAGTGACGGGGTCGAGCAGTACTTC
CASSDGVEQYF
>TRBD1|-|TRBJ1-1|TRBV4-1
TGCGCCAGCAGCCACTCTAGGGAGACAGGGGGCAAGAACACTGAAGCTTTCTTT
CASSHSRETGGKNTEAFF
>TRBD1|-|TRBJ2-7|TRBV5-5
TGTGCCAGCAGTCGAGCCGGGACAGGGGGCTACGAGCAGTACTTC
CASSRAGTGGYEQYF
>TRBD2|-|TRBJ2-2|TRBV7-3
TGTGCCAGCAGCCCCGGGGGGTTGGTAACCGGGGAGCTGTTTTTT
CASSPGGLVTGELFF
>TRBD1|-|TRBJ2-2|TRBV27
TGTGCCAGCAGACTAAGGTCGGGGACAGGGAACACCGGGGAGCTGTTTTTT
CASRLRSGTGNTGELFF
>-|-|TRBJ2-3|TRBV5-4
TGTGCCAGCAGCCTAGTCCCCACAGATACGCAGTATTTT
CASSLVPTDTQYF
>TRBD1|once|TRBJ2-7|TRBV6-5
TGTGCCAGCAGGGAAGGACAGGGGCAGTACTTC
CASREGQGQYF
>-|many|TRBJ2-7|TRBV6-5
TGTGCCAGCAAATCAGAGGGCCGAGACTCCTACGAGCAGTACTTC
CASKSEGRDSYEQYF
>-|-|TRBJ1-4|TRBV2
TGTGCCAGCAGTGACTGGGGCGTGAATGAAAAACTGTTTTTT
CASSDWGVNEKLFF
>-|-|TRBJ1-1|TRBV4-1
TGCGCCAGCAGCCAAGATCAATCAGCTTTCTTT
CASSQDQSAFF
>TRBD1|-|TRBJ1-3|TRBV5-1
TGCGCCAGCAGCTTGGGGGACAGCGGAACTGGAAACACCATATATTTT
CASSLGDSGTGNTIYF
>TRBD1|once|TRBJ2-7|TRBV7-2
TGTGCCAGCAGCTTAGTAGGACAGGGTACCAACGAGCAGTACTTC
CASSLVGQGTNEQYF
>-|-|TRBJ1-5|TRBV19
TGTGCCAGTAGTATCTCGGGGGGAGGGCCCCAGCATTTT
CASSISGGGPQHF
>-|once|TRBJ1-1|TRBV6-6
TGTGCCAGCAGTTACGATATGGCTGAAGCTTTCTTT
CASSYDMAEAFF
>TRBD1|many|TRBJ1-1|TRBV19
TGTGCCAGCAGGGACAGGGGGAGGGGGAACACTGAAGCTTTCTTT
CASRDRGRGNTEAFF
>-|-|TRBJ2-3|TRBV5-1
TGCGCCAGCAGCTCCAGGGTGGTAACAGATACGCAGTATTTT
CASSSRVVTDTQYF
>TRBD1|-|TRBJ1-5|TRBV6-6
TGTGCCAGCAGCCAGTCCAGGGGGCGTAGCAATCAGCCCCAGCATTTT
CASSQSRGRSNQPQHF
>TRBD1|-|TRBJ1-1|TRBV7-8
TGTGCCAGCAGCTCGGGACAGGGGGCGACTGAAGCTTTCTTT
CASSSGQGATEAFF
>-|-|TRBJ2-5|TRBV27
TGTGCCAGCAGTTCAGGGAATCAAATGAGGACCCAGTACTTC
CASSSGNQMRTQYF
>-|once|TRBJ2-1|TRBV4-1
TGCGCCAGCAGCCAAGATGGAATCCTAGCTCCGGGGTTTTTAATCTTC
CASSQDGILAPGFLIF
>-|-|TRBJ2-7|TRBV4-2
TGTGCCAGCAGCCGCGGCGGTCCCACCTCCTACGAGCAGTACTTC
CASSRGGPTSYEQYF
>TRBD2|-|TRBJ2-1|TRBV27
TGTGCCAGCAGTTCCGGACTAGCGGGAATCAATGAGCAGTTCTTC
CASSSGLAGINEQFF
>-|few|TRBJ2-7|TRBV6-1
TGTGCCAGCAGTGACCCCGACTACAGCAGCGGAGCCTACGAGCAGTACTTC
CASSDPDYSSGAYEQYF
>TRBD2|-|TRBJ2-6|TRBV19
TGTGCCAGTAGTGCCCGGACTAGCGGGCGCCTCTCTGGGGCCAACGTCCTGACTTTC
CASSARTSGRLSGANVLTF
>TRBD1|-|TRBJ1-4|TRBV5-1
TGCGCCATCCCAGGGGGAAAACTGTTTTTT
CAIPGGKLFF
>TRBD2|many|TRBJ2-1|TRBV5-4
TGTGCCAGCAGCTTAGAACTAGCGGGTAACAATGAGCAGTTCTTC
CASSLELAGNNEQFF
>TRBD1|-|TRBJ2-3|TRBV10-2
TGCGCCAGCAGAAGGGACAGGGACACAGATACGCAGTATTTT
CASRRDRDTDTQYF
>TRBD1|-|TRBJ2-7|TRBV7-7
TGTGCTAGCAGCTTAGAGGACAGGGGTGAGCAGTACTTC
CASSLEDRGEQYF
>-|-|TRBJ2-3|TRBV6-1
TGTGCCAGCGGGGGCCACACAGATACGCAGTATTTT
CASGGHTDTQYF
>-|-|TRBJ1-2|TRBV6-6
TGTGCCAGCATGGGACGGAACGGAGATAACTATGGCTACACCTTC
CASMGRNGDNYGYTF
>-|-|TRBJ1-1|TRBV29-1
TGCAGCGTTGTGGGTGTAGGGGGTATGGACACTGAAGCTTTCTTT
CSVVGVGGMDTEAFF
>-|-|TRBJ2-5|TRBV2
TGTGCCAGCAGTGACTTTGGAAATACAGAGACCCAGTACTTC
CASSDFGNTETQYF
>-|-|TRBJ1-4|TRBV15
TGTGCCACCAGCAGAGATGGGCGGGGTAATGAAAAACTGTTTTTT
CATSRDGRGNEKLFF
>-|once|TRBJ2-5|TRBV5-1
TGCGCCAGCAGCATAATGACAGTCCACCAAGAGACCCAGTACTTC
CASSIMTVHQETQYF
>-|-|TRBJ1-1|TRBV7-2
TGTGCCAGCAGCCTGCGAATGGGTGTCACTGAAGCTTTCTTT
CASSLRMGVTEAFF
>-|once|TRBJ1-6|TRBV5-1
TGCGCCAGCAGCTTGGAAGGGGCCAATTCACCCCTCCACTTT
CASSLEGANSPLHF
>-|many|TRBJ1-2|TRBV7-2
TGTGCCAGCAGCTCATCCGGGCCCCTGGCTCGTGGCTACACCTTC
CASSSSGPLARGYTF
>-|-|TRBJ1-2|TRBV18
TGTGCCAGCTCACCAATGGAGGGGAATGGCTACACCTTC
CASSPMEGNGYTF
>-|-|TRBJ2-7|TRBV20-1
TGCAGTGCTGAGGGTGGCTACGAGCAGTACTTC
CSAEGGYEQYF